This entry describes one T cell receptor (beta chain). The data belong to a study of control samples from healthy donors and cancer patients. Produced via immunoSEQ multiplex PCR; TCRdb's table is partial and in-frame only. The repertoire consists of 200,000 or so clones, with roughly 94% occurring once and the leading ten covering more than 1.3%. Trimming removed 3 bases at V and 4 bases at J, with 16 bases between. From germline, CDR1 is LNHDA and CDR2 SQIVND (reference sequence). The CDR3 length is 16 residues. What was sequenced was blood. The receptor comes from a man over 45 in good health. The rearrangement uses TRBV19 and TRBJ1-5; tentative D call: TRBD1 (6 bases). CDR3 loop: CASSMRGNRENQPQHF. As DNA, the CDR3 is TGTGCCAGTAGTATGCGAGGTAACAGGGAGAATCAGCCCCAGCATTTT.